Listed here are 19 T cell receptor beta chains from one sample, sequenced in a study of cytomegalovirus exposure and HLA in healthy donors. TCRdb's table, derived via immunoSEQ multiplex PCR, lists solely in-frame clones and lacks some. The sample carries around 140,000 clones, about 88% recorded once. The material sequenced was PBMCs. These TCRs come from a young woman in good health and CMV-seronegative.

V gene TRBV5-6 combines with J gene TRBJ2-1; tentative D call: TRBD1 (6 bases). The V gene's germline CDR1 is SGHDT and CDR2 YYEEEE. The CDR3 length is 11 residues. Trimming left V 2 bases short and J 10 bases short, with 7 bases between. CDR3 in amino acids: CASSFGTEQFF. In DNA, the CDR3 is TGTGCCAGCAGCTTTGGGACAGAGCAGTTCTTC.

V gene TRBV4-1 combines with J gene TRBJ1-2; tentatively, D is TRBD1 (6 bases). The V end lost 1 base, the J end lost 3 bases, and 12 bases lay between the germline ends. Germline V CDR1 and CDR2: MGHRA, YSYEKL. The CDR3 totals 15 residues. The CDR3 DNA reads TGCGCCAGCAGCCAAGGCAGGGGATCGGACTATGGCTACACCTTC. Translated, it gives CASSQGRGSDYGYTF.

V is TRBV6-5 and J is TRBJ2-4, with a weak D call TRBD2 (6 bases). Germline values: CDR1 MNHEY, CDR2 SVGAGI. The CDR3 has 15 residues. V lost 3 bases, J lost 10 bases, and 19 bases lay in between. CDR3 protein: CASSYVAGLRAIQYF. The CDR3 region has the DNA TGTGCCAGCAGTTATGTTGCGGGGTTGCGCGCTATTCAGTACTTC.

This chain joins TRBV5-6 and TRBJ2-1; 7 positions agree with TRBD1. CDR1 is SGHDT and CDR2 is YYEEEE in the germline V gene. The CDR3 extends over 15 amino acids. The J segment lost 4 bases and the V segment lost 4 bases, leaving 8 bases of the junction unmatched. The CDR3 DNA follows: TGTGCCAGCAGCCCACTTAGGGGACAGTACAATGAGCAGTTCTTC. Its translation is CASSPLRGQYNEQFF. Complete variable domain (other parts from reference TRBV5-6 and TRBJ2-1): DAGVTQSPTHLIKTRGQQVTLRCSPKSGHDTVSWYQQALGQGPQFIFQYYEEEERQRGNFPDRFSGHQFPNYSSELNVNALLLGDSALYLCASSPLRGQYNEQFFGPGTRLTVL.

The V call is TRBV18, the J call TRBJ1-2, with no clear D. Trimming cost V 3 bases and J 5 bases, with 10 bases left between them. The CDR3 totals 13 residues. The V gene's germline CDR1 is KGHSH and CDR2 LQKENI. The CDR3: CASSPGGAYGYTF. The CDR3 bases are TGTGCCAGCTCACCGGGAGGAGCGTATGGCTACACCTTC.

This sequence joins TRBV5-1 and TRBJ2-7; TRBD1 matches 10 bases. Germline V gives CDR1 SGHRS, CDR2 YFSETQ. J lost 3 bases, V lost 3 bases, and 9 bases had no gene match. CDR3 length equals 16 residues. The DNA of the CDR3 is TGCGCCAGCAGCTGGCCCCCGGGACAGGGGCGCTACGAGCAGTACTTC. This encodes CASSWPPGQGRYEQYF.

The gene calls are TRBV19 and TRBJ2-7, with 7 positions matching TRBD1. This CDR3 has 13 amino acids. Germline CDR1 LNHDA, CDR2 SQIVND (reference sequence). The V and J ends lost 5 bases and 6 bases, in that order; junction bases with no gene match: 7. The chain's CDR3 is CASSLQGSGEQYF. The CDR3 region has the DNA TGTGCCAGTAGTTTACAGGGGAGTGGCGAGCAGTACTTC.

The CDR3 nucleotides are TGTGCTAGTGGTTTCCACTCCTACGAGCAGTACTTC. Translating it yields CASGFHSYEQYF. The chain recombines TRBV12-5 with TRBJ2-7; D call uncertain. Germline V CDR1 and CDR2: LGHNT, FRNRAP. This CDR3 is 12 amino acids long. Trimming left V 3 bases short and J 0 bases short, with 3 bases between.

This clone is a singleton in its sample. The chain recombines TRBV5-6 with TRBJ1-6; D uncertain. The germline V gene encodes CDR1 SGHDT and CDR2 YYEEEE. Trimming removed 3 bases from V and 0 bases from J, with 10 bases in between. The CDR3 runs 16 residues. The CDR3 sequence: CASSSRLASYNSPLHF. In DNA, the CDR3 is TGTGCCAGCAGCTCCCGTTTAGCCTCCTATAATTCACCCCTCCACTTT.

The CDR3 DNA reads as TGTGCCAGCAGTACTTGGGGGACAGGGGACTATGGCTACACCTTC. Encoded protein: CASSTWGTGDYGYTF. This chain links TRBV27 with TRBJ1-2, with 10 bases aligning to TRBD1. V lost 5 bases to trimming and J lost 3 bases; unmatched junction nucleotides: 6. In germline, CDR1 is MNHEY, CDR2 SMNVEV (reference sequence). The CDR3 consists of 15 residues.

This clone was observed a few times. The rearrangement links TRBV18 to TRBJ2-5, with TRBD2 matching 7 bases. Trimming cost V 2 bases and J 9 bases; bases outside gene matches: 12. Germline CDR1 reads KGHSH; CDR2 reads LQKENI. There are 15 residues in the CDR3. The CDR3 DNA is TGTGCCAGCTCACCATCGGAGGGAATTGGGGGGGCCCAGTACTTC. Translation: CASSPSEGIGGAQYF.

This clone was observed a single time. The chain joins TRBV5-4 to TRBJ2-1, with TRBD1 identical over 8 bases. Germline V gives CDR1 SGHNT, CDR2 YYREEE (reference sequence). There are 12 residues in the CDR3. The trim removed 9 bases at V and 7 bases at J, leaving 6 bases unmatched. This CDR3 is CAIERQGNEQFF. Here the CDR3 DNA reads TGTGCCATCGAACGACAGGGGAATGAGCAGTTCTTC.

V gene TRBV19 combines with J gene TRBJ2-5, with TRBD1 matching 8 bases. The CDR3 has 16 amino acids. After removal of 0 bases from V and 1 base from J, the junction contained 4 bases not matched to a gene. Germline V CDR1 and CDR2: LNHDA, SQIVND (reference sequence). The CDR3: CASSIEGQGPQETQYF. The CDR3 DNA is TGTGCCAGTAGTATAGAAGGACAGGGACCCCAAGAGACCCAGTACTTC. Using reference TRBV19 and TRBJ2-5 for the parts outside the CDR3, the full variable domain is DGGITQSPKYLFRKEGQNVTLSCEQNLNHDAMYWYRQDPGQGLRLIYYSQIVNDFQKGDIAEGYSVSREKKESFPLTVTSAQKNPTAFYLCASSIEGQGPQETQYFGPGTRLLVL.

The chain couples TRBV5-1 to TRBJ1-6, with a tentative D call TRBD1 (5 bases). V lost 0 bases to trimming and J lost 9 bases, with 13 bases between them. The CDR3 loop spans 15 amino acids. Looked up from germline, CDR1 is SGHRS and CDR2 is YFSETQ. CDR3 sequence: CASSLVGGLGSPLHF. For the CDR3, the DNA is TGCGCCAGCAGCTTGGTCGGGGGATTGGGTTCACCCCTCCACTTT.

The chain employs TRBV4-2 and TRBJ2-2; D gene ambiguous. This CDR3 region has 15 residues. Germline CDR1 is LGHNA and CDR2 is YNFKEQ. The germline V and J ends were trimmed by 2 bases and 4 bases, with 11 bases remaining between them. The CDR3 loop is CASSQLATITGELFF. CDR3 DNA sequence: TGTGCCAGCAGCCAATTAGCTACCATCACCGGGGAGCTGTTTTTT.

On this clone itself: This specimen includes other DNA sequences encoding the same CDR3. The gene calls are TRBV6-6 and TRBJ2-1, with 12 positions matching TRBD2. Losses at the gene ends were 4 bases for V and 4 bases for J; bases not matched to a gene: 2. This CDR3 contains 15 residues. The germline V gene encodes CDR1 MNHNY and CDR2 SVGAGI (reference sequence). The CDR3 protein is CASSSLAGGYNEQFF. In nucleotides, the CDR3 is TGTGCCAGCAGTTCTCTAGCGGGGGGGTACAATGAGCAGTTCTTC.

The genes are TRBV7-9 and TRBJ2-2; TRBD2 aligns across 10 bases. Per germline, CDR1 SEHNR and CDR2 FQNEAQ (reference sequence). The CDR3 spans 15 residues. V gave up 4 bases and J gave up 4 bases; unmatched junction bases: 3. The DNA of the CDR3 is TGTGCCAGCAGCTCGCTAGCGGGGGCCACCGGGGAGCTGTTTTTT. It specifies CASSSLAGATGELFF.

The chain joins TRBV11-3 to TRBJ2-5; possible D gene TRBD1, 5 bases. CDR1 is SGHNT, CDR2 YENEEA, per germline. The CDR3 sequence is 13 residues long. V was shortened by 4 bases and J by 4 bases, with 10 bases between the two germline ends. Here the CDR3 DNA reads TGTGCCAGCAGCTCAGGGATTGGAGAGACCCAGTACTTC. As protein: CASSSGIGETQYF.

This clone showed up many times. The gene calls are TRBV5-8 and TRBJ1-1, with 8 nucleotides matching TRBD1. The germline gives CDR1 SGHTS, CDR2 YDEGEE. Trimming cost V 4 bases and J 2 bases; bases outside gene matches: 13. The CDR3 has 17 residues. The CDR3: CASSKLTGQGGNTEAFF. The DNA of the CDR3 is TGTGCCAGCAGCAAGTTGACAGGACAGGGAGGAAACACTGAAGCTTTCTTT.